This T cell receptor beta chain was documented in a study of blood T cell repertoires in COVID-19. Turning to the study itself: The United States, Italy and Spain provided the acute and convalescent COVID-19 samples. Sources were T cells, B-cell-depleted T cells, or PBMCs; the material itself was cDNA or gDNA.

In the authors' workflow: How many nucleated cells were present was estimated from reference gene primer amplification. The repertoire was sequenced with immunoSEQ multiplex PCR; TCRdb's copy has only in-frame clones and lacks some. Clonal size and the V and J genes are those of that table, whereas D and trimming came from the DNA. The sample lists around 180,000 clones; less than 85% were seen once. The receptor's source is a woman at least 80 years old with acute or convalescent COVID-19. Material for sequencing was peripheral blood.

As DNA, the CDR3 is TGTGCCAGTAGTATAGGACAGAGATCTAATGAAAAACTGTTTTTT. This gives the protein CASSIGQRSNEKLFF. This chain joins TRBV19 and TRBJ1-4; a possible D gene is TRBD1 (5 bases). The CDR3 contains 15 residues. Trimming left V 1 base short and J 3 bases short, with 9 bases between. CDR1 is LNHDA and CDR2 is SQIVND in the germline V gene (reference sequence).